Below are 15 T cell receptor beta chains sequenced from a single sample in a study of shared clonotypes between healthy human individuals (TCRdb year 2020). Receptor amplification or capture employed the immunoSEQ multiplex PCR assay. The source is immuneACCESS, and TCRdb retained only in-frame sequences with V and J called. Part of the clones is not carried over; for the studies checked, unresolved V genes explain less than half of this, and the remainder is unexplained. Within this sample are millions of clones, with over 85% of them counted one time only. Of the sample, roughly 0.13% falls within the top ten clones. Specimen: naive CD4+ T cells sorted from blood. Read against the paper, the sample's cell subset or site label means: CD45RA+ positively selected. All receptors come from a man aged 18 to 30 in good health.

V is TRBV9 and J is TRBJ1-6; 7 bases line up with TRBD1. Losses at the gene ends were 0 bases for V and 5 bases for J; bases not matched to a gene: 11. Germline assignment: CDR1 SGDLS and CDR2 YYNGEE. The CDR3 totals 18 residues. DNA for the CDR3: TGTGCCAGCAGCGTAGGGCCAGGGGGTATAGGAAATAATTCACCCCTCCACTTT. Protein product: CASSVGPGGIGNNSPLHF.

This clone was seen only a few times. The V call is TRBV27, the J call TRBJ1-6, with D uncertain. V was clipped by 5 bases and J by 7 bases, with 9 bases between them. CDR3 size: 13 residues. CDR1 is MNHEY and CDR2 is SMNVEV in the germline V gene (reference sequence). The CDR3 is CASSPSHNSPLHF. The CDR3 DNA reads TGTGCCAGCAGTCCAAGTCACAATTCACCCCTCCACTTT.

The V and J genes are TRBV15 and TRBJ2-7; D possibly corresponds to TRBD2 (5 bases). There are 14 residues in the CDR3. Germline V CDR1 and CDR2: LNHNV, YYDKDF (reference sequence). The V gene lost 4 bases and the J gene lost 5 bases, with 15 bases spanning the gap. The CDR3 region has the DNA TGTGCCACCAGCAATGGAGGCAGTACCCACGAGCAGTACTTC. As protein: CATSNGGSTHEQYF.

The chain is built from TRBV2 and TRBJ2-7; TRBD1 matches 10 bases. Germline V gene data show CDR1 as SNHLY and CDR2 as FYNNEI. Germline trimming cut 6 bases from V and 2 bases from J; bases unmatched to any gene: 4. This CDR3 comprises 14 residues. CDR3 in amino acids: CASSTGQGAYEQYF. In DNA, the CDR3 is TGTGCCAGCAGCACTGGACAGGGGGCCTACGAGCAGTACTTC.

V is TRBV6-6 and J is TRBJ2-4; D is possibly TRBD2 (6 bases). V dropped 8 bases and J dropped 8 bases, with 22 bases sitting between them. The CDR3 length is 15 residues. Germline CDR1 MNHNY, CDR2 SVGAGI (reference sequence). CDR3 sequence: CASRGGGVRSDIQYF. The CDR3 bases are TGTGCCAGCCGGGGCGGCGGGGTACGATCAGACATTCAGTACTTC.

This rearrangement joins TRBV6-1 to TRBJ1-3; D gene unclear. The CDR3 is 15 residues long. Trimming removed 4 bases at V and 1 base at J, with 11 bases between. Germline V gives CDR1 MNHNS, CDR2 SASEGT. The CDR3 sequence is CASSALGSSGNTIYF. The DNA of the CDR3 is TGTGCCAGCAGTGCTCTCGGATCGTCTGGAAACACCATATATTTT.

The rearrangement links TRBV6-5 to TRBJ2-7; 9 bases are a match to TRBD2. Looked up from germline, CDR1 is MNHEY and CDR2 is SVGAGI. Trimming at V came to 6 bases and at J to 3 bases, leaving 9 bases not matched to a gene. This CDR3 has 15 amino acids. The CDR3 sequence: CASRRIAGAIYEQYF. In DNA, the CDR3 is TGTGCCAGCAGGAGAATAGCGGGAGCGATCTACGAGCAGTACTTC.

The J gene is TRBJ1-4, the V gene TRBV28, with a weak D call TRBD1 (6 bases). Trimming removed 5 bases from V and 3 bases from J, with 10 bases in between. Germline CDR1 reads MDHEN; CDR2 reads SYDVKM. This CDR3 is 14 amino acids long. The CDR3 sequence: CASSMGGPNEKLFF. Written as DNA, the CDR3 is TGTGCCAGCAGTATGGGGGGCCCTAATGAAAAACTGTTTTTT.

CDR3 DNA sequence: TGTGCCAGTAGTTTATCCCCTATTCGAGGGGCTCTACTGGTGAATGAGCAGTTCTTC. Amino acid sequence: CASSLSPIRGALLVNEQFF. The genes are TRBV19 and TRBJ2-1; D may be TRBD1 or TRBD2 (5 bases each). Germline-derived CDR1 and CDR2 are LNHDA and SQIVND (reference sequence). The CDR3 has 19 residues. V lost 5 bases, J lost 7 bases, and 30 bases lay in between.

This chain connects TRBV2 to TRBJ2-7; 12 bases line up with TRBD1. V was pared by 7 bases and J by 6 bases, with 7 bases of the junction left unmatched. CDR3 length equals 14 residues. Germline CDR1 and CDR2: SNHLY and FYNNEI. The CDR3 DNA sequence: TGTGCCAGCACCTTTGGGACAGGGGGCCTCGAGCAGTACTTC. Its translation: CASTFGTGGLEQYF. The whole variable domain, filled in from reference TRBV2 and TRBJ2-7, reads EPEVTQTPSHQVTQMGQEVILRCVPISNHLYFYWYRQILGQKVEFLVSFYNNEISEKSEIFDDQFSVERPDGSNFTLKIRSTKLEDSAMYFCASTFGTGGLEQYFGPGTRLTVT.

The chain carries TRBV6-5 and TRBJ2-2; no reliable D call. CDR1 and CDR2 (germline): MNHEY, SVGAGI. V lost 5 bases, J lost 7 bases, and 14 bases lay in between. The CDR3 loop spans 14 amino acids. CDR3 sequence (DNA): TGTGCCAGCAGTCTAGTAGCCTCATACGGGGAGCTGTTTTTT. Its protein is CASSLVASYGELFF.

The chain recombines TRBV19 with TRBJ2-6; D remains unclear. Germline V gene lookup returns CDR1 LNHDA and CDR2 SQIVND (reference sequence). Trimming cost V 2 bases and J 0 bases, with 8 bases left between them. This CDR3 has 16 residues. CDR3 region: CASSIKTASGANVLTF. CDR3 bases: TGTGCCAGTAGTATAAAGACGGCCTCTGGGGCCAACGTCCTGACTTTC.

This chain uses TRBV4-2 with TRBJ1-3; D unclear. The CDR3 runs 13 residues. Germline V gene lookup returns CDR1 LGHNA and CDR2 YNFKEQ. Trimming took 7 bases from V and 4 from J, leaving 11 bases between them. CDR3 sequence reads: CASTGGNGNTIYF. The CDR3 nucleotides are TGTGCCAGCACTGGAGGGAACGGAAACACCATATATTTT.

The chain has TRBV6-1 and TRBJ1-2, with D perhaps TRBD1 (6 bases). CDR1 is MNHNS and CDR2 is SASEGT in the germline V gene. Trimming cost V 1 base and J 3 bases, with 12 bases left between them. The CDR3 spans 15 residues. CDR3 bases: TGTGCCAGCAGTGAAGACGGGAGGGGGTACTATGGCTACACCTTC. It yields the protein CASSEDGRGYYGYTF.

The CDR3 sequence is CASSPALAGETQYF. CDR3 in DNA: TGTGCCAGCAGCCCCGCTTTAGCGGGAGAGACCCAGTACTTC. The chain combines TRBV7-2 with TRBJ2-5; 7 bases line up with TRBD2. Germline V gene lookup returns CDR1 SGHTA and CDR2 FQGNSA. V gave up 5 bases and J gave up 4 bases; unmatched junction bases: 7. The CDR3 loop spans 14 amino acids.